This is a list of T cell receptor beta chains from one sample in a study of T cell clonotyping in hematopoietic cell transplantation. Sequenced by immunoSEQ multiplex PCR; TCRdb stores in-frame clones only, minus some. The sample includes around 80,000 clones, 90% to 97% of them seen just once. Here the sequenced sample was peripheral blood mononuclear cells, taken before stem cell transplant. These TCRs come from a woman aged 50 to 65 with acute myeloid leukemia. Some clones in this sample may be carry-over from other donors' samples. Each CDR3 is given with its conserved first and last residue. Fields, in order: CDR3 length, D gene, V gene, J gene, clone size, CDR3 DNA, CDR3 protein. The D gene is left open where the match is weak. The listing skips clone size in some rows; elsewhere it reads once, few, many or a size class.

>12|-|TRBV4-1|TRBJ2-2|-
TGCGCCAGCAAGAGGGAACCCGGGGAGCTGTTTTTT
CASKREPGELFF
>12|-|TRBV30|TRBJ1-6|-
TGTGCCTGGAGACAGAATAATTCACCCCTCCACTTT
CAWRQNNSPLHF
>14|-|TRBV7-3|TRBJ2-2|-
TGTGCCAGCAGCCCAACTTCGAACACCGGGGAGCTGTTTTTT
CASSPTSNTGELFF
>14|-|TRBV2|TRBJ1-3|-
TGTGCCAGCAGTGTACGGGACCCCGGGAACACCATATATTTT
CASSVRDPGNTIYF
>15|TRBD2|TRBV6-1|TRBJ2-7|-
TGTGCCAGCAGAGAAGGACTAGCGGGAACCTACGAGCAGTACTTC
CASREGLAGTYEQYF
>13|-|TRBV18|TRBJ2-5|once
TGTGCCAGCTCACCAAGTAGTTCGGAGACCCAGTACTTC
CASSPSSSETQYF
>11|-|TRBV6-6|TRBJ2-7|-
TGTGCCAGCGCGGGATCTTACGAGCAGTACTTC
CASAGSYEQYF
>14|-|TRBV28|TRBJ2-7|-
TGTGCCAGTTCGTCAGACCTCTTCTCCTACGAGCAGTACTTC
CASSSDLFSYEQYF
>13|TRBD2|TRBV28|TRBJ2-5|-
TGTGCCAGCAGTTGGGGGGGAATAGAGACCCAGTACTTC
CASSWGGIETQYF
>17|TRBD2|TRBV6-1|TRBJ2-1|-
TGTGCCAGCAGTGAATGGGGACTAGCGGGAGGGAACAATGAGCAGTTCTTC
CASSEWGLAGGNNEQFF
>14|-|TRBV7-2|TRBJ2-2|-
TGTGCCAGCAGCCGCAGGTGGAACACCGGGGAGCTGTTTTTT
CASSRRWNTGELFF
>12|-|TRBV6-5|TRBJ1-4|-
TGTGCCAGCAGTACAACTAATGAAAAACTGTTTTTT
CASSTTNEKLFF
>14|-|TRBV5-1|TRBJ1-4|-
TGCGCCAGCAGCTTGGCGGCAGGGAGTGAGAAACTGTTTTTT
CASSLAAGSEKLFF
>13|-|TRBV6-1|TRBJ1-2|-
TGTGCCAGCATTGGGCAGACTAACTATGGCTACACCTTC
CASIGQTNYGYTF
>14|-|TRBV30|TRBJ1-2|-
TGTGCCTGGAGTGGCCTCCAGATTATCTATGGCTACACCTTC
CAWSGLQIIYGYTF
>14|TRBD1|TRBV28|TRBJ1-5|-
TGTGCCAGCAGTCGGGACAGGGACCTTCAGCCCCAGCATTTT
CASSRDRDLQPQHF
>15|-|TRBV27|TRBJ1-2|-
TGTGCCAGCAGGCCTAGTGGGTCCCACTTTTATGGCTACACCTTC
CASRPSGSHFYGYTF
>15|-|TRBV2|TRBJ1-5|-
TGTGCCAGCAGTGCAGTGGGATATAGCAATCAGCCCCAGCATTTT
CASSAVGYSNQPQHF
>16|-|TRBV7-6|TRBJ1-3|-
TGTGCCAGCAGCTTAGCGGGGACTTTCTCTGGAAACACCATATATTTT
CASSLAGTFSGNTIYF
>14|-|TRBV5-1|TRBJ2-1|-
TGCGCCAGCAAAGGCGGCTCTTCCTACAATGAGCAGTTCTTC
CASKGGSSYNEQFF